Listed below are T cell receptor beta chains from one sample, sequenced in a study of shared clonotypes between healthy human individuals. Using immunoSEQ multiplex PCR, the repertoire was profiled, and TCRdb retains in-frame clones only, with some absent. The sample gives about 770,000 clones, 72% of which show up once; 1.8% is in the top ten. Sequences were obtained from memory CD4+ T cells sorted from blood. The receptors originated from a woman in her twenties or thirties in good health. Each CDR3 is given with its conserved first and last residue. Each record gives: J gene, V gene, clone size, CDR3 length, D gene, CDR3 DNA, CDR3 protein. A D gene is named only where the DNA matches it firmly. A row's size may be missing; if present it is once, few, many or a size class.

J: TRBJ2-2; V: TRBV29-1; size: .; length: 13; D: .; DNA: TGCAGCGTTGTCTACCAGAACACCGGGGAGCTGTTTTTT; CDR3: CSVVYQNTGELFF
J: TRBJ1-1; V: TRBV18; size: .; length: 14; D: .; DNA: TGTGCCAGCTCACCTCTCTTCAGGGAGGGTGAAGCTTTCTTT; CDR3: CASSPLFREGEAFF
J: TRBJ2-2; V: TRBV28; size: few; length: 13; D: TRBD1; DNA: TGTGCCGGGTGGGACAGGGGGTCCGGGGAGCTGTTTTTT; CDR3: CAGWDRGSGELFF
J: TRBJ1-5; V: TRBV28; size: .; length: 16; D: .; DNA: TGTGCCAGCAGTACCCGCTATGGGGTTATAAATCAGCCCCAGCATTTT; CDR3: CASSTRYGVINQPQHF
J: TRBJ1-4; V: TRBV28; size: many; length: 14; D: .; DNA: TGTGCCAGCACAACGGATCGCGGGGGTGAAAAACTGTTTTTT; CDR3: CASTTDRGGEKLFF
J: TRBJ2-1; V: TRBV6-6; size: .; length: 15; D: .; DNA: TGTGCCAGCAGACCCCCTGCGGGAATCTACAATGAGCAGTTCTTC; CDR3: CASRPPAGIYNEQFF
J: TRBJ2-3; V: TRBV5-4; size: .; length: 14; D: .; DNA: TGTGCCAGCAGCTTGGATTCAGGCACAGATACGCAGTATTTT; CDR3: CASSLDSGTDTQYF
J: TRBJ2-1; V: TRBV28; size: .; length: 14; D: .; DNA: TGTGCCAGCAGTTTGTTGGTGAACTACAATGAGCAGTTCTTC; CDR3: CASSLLVNYNEQFF
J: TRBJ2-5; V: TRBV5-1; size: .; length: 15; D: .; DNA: TGCGCCAGCAGTACAGATCGAGCGGGCTTAGAGACCCAGTACTTC; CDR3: CASSTDRAGLETQYF
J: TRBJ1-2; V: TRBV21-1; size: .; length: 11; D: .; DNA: TGTGCCAGCGGGACAACTATTGGCTACACCTTC; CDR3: CASGTTIGYTF
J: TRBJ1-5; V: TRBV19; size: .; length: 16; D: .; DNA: TGTGCCAGTAGTTACGGGGGAGGGGGTAGCAATCAGCCCCAGCATTTT; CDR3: CASSYGGGGSNQPQHF
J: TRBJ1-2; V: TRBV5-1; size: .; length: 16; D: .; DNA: TGCGCCAGCAGCGCTGGTATCGGGGCGGGACCGAGCGGCTACACCTTC; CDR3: CASSAGIGAGPSGYTF
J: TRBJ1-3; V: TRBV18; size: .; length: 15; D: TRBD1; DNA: TGTGCCAGCTCACTTTGGGACAGCGGGGGAAACACCATATATTTT; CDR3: CASSLWDSGGNTIYF
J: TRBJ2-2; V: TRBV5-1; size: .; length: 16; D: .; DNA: TGCGCCAGCAGCTTGGAATGGCTAGGGAACACCGGGGAGCTGTTTTTT; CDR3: CASSLEWLGNTGELFF
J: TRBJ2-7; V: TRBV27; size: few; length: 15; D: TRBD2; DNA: TGTGCCAGCCGAGGACTAGCGGGAAGGGATCACGAGCAGTACTTC; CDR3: CASRGLAGRDHEQYF
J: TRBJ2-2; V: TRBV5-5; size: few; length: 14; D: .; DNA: TGTGCCAGCAGCTCGTTTCAAGGAACCGGGGAGCTGTTTTTT; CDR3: CASSSFQGTGELFF
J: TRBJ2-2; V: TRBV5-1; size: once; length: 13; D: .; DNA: TGCGCCAGCAGCCCGGACGGCACCGGGGAGCTGTTTTTT; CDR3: CASSPDGTGELFF
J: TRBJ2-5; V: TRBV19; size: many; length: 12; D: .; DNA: TGTGCCACAAGAGGGACCAAGGAGACCCAGTACTTC; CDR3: CATRGTKETQYF
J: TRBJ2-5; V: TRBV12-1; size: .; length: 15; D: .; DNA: TGTGCCAGCAGCTCGAGACTAGCGAGTCAAGAGACCCAGTACTTC; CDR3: CASSSRLASQETQYF
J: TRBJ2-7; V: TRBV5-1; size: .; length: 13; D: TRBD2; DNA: TGCGCCAGCAGATATGGGACTAGTGGTGAGCAGTACTTC; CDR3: CASRYGTSGEQYF